These T cell receptor beta chains were read from a single sample in a study of neurological immune-mediated disorders. TCRdb processed the 5' RACE reads anew with MiXCR; each CDR3 protein has one entry. The top ten hold roughly 1.2% of the sample, which has almost 85,000 distinct CDR3 sequences, roughly 2.6% seen once. Sample: PBMCs. The receptors derive from a woman in her twenties or thirties with multiple sclerosis. CDR3s include the opening cysteine and the closing phenylalanine or tryptophan.

v_gene	j_gene	CDR3aa
TRBV20-1	TRBJ2-7	CSARTSGRAGYEQYF
TRBV3-1	TRBJ2-7	CASSHLGLPYEQYF
TRBV7-2	TRBJ2-7	CASSFLPGTGGLSSSYEQYF
TRBV10-3	TRBJ2-1	CAISESDVTTNKQFF
TRBV20-1	TRBJ2-3	CSAGASSTDTQYF
TRBV7-2	TRBJ1-5	CASSQEGAQPQHF
TRBV18	TRBJ1-1	CASSPGGVRDTEAFF
TRBV7-2	TRBJ2-1	CASSATSGPYNEQFF
TRBV20-1	TRBJ2-1	CSARDSLWTTVDEQFF
TRBV6-6	TRBJ2-7	CASSPHTLLTYEQYF
TRBV20-1	TRBJ2-1	CSARRPATGEQFF
TRBV3-1	TRBJ1-1	CASSHVKGTEAFF
TRBV13	TRBJ2-6	CASSPLGQNSGANVLTF
TRBV7-2	TRBJ2-7	CASSFSQGLQYF
TRBV5-1	TRBJ2-5	CASSFGDRGRLETQYF
TRBV28	TRBJ1-5	CASRVWDGPSNQPQHF
TRBV28	TRBJ2-7	CASSHHIAEGSYEQYF
TRBV5-1	TRBJ1-2	CASSLGREGDDGYTF
TRBV28	TRBJ2-2	CASSLWGDVTGELFF
TRBV7-8	TRBJ2-2	CASSLLVLNTGELFF
TRBV9	TRBJ2-3	CASSVGAYTDTQYF
TRBV3-1	TRBJ2-3	CASSQGLRGTDTQYF
TRBV20-1	TRBJ2-1	CSAFSGRAFNEQFF
TRBV7-9	TRBJ2-5	CASSSPSGEQVVTQYF
TRBV4-3	TRBJ2-7	CASSQDSSGVSYEQYF
TRBV28	TRBJ2-3	CASRTSGRTDTQYF
TRBV24-1	TRBJ2-5	CATSDLAGAGETQYF
TRBV5-5	TRBJ1-5	CASSLRWAQPQHF
TRBV4-3	TRBJ2-2	CASSHADGTGELFF
TRBV24-1	TRBJ2-1	CATSATGLAGVYNEQFF
TRBV5-6	TRBJ2-4	CASSSYSGADIQYF
TRBV5-1	TRBJ1-5	CASSLGGRINQPQHF
TRBV5-1	TRBJ1-1	CASSADRGVNTEAFF
TRBV5-1	TRBJ2-5	CASSPGTSEQETQYF
TRBV20-1	TRBJ2-5	CKAGRARTQYF
TRBV5-8	TRBJ1-4	CASSLSPGGEKLFF
TRBV20-1	TRBJ2-7	CSANDRGDSYEQYF
TRBV9	TRBJ1-4	CASSVRAYNEKLFF
TRBV7-9	TRBJ2-3	CASSLARGREDTQYF
TRBV20-1	TRBJ2-3	CSARAPGTTTDTQYF
TRBV19	TRBJ1-1	CASTTLPRAMNTEAFF
TRBV9	TRBJ2-1	CASSVPGQGENNEQFF
TRBV12-3/TRBV12-4	TRBJ2-2	CASSWGNTGELFF
TRBV20-1	TRBJ2-5	CSAREPRLPQETQYF
TRBV20-1	TRBJ2-3	CSADSSGRGTDTQYF
TRBV9	TRBJ1-1	CASSERDSEGTEAFF
TRBV27	TRBJ1-6	CASSRYPLGGRGSPLHF
TRBV29-1	TRBJ2-3	CSVEGTTGTDTQYF
TRBV6-2/TRBV6-3	TRBJ2-2	CASRGSANTGELFF
TRBV5-5	TRBJ2-2	CASSSSPGVRNTGELFF
TRBV6-6	TRBJ2-1	CASRDGGSYNEQFF
TRBV24-1	TRBJ1-1	CATSGGVNTEAFF
TRBV20-1	TRBJ2-1	CSARGASGDPVQFF
TRBV5-1	TRBJ1-1	CASSPDGRTDTEAFF
TRBV4-1	TRBJ1-1	CASSQETRGRVTEAFF